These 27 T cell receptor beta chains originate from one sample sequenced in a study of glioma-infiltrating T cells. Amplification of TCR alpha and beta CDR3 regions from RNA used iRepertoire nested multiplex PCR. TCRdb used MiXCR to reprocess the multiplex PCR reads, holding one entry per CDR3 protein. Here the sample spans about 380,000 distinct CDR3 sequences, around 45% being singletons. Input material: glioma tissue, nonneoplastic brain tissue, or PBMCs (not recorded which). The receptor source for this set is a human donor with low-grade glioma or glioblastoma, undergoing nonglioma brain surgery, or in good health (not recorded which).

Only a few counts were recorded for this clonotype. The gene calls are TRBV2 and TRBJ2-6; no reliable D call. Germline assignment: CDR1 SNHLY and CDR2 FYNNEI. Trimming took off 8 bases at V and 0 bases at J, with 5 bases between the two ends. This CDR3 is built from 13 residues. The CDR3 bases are TGTGCCAGCGCTGACTCTGGGGCCAACGTCCTGACTTTC. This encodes CASADSGANVLTF.

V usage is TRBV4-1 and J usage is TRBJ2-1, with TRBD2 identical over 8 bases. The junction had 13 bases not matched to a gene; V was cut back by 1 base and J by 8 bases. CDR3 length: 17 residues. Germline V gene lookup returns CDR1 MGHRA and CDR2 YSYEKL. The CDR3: CASSQVGISGTLHEQFF. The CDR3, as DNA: TGCGCCAGCAGCCAAGTTGGAATTAGCGGGACCCTCCATGAGCAGTTCTTC.

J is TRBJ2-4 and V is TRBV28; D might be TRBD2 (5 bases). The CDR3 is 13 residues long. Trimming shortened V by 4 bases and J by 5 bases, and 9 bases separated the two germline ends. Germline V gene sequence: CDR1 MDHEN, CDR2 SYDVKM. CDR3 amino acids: CASSSGLQNIQYF. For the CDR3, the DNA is TGTGCCAGCAGTTCCGGACTGCAAAACATTCAGTACTTC.

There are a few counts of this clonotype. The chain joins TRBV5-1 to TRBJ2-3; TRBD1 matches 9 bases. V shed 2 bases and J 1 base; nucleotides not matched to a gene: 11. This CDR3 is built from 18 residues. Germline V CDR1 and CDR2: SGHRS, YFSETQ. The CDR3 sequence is CASSFGTGLDGGTDTQYF. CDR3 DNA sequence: TGCGCCAGCAGCTTCGGGACAGGGTTAGACGGGGGCACAGATACGCAGTATTTT.

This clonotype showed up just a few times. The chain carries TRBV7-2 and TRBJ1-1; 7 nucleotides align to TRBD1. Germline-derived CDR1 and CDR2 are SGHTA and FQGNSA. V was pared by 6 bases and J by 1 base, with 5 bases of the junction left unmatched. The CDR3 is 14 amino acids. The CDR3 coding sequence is TGTGCCAGCAGGAAGGGGGCGGAGAACACTGAAGCTTTCTTT. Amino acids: CASRKGAENTEAFF.

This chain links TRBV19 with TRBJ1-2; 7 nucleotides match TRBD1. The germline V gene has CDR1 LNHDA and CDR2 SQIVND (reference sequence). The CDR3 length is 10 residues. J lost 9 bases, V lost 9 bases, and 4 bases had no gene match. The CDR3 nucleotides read TGTGCCAGAAAGACAGGGAGCTACACCTTC. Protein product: CARKTGSYTF.

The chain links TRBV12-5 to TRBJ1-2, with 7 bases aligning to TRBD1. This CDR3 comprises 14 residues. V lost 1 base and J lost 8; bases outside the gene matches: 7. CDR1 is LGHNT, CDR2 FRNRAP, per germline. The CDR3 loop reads CASGLETGIEGYTF. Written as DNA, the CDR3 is TGTGCTAGTGGTTTGGAGACAGGGATAGAGGGCTACACCTTC.

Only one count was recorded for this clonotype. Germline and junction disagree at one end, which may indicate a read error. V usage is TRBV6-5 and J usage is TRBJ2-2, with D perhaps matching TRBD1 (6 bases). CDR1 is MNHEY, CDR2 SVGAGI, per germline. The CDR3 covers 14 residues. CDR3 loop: CASYRARNNGELFF. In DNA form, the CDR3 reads TGTGCCAGTTACAGGGCGAGGAACAACGGGGAGCTGTTTTTT.

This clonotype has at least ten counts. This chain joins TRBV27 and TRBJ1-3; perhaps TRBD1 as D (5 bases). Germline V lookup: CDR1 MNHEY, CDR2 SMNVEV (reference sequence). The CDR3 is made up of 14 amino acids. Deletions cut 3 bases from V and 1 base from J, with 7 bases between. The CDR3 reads CASSFQGSGNTIYF. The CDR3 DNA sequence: TGTGCCAGCAGTTTTCAGGGATCTGGAAACACCATATATTTT.

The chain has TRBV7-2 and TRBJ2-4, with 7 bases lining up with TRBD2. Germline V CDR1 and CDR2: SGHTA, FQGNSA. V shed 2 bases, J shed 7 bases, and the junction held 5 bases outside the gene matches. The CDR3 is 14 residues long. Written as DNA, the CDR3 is TGTGCCAGCAGCTTAAAGCGGGAAGGGAACATTCAGTACTTC. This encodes CASSLKREGNIQYF.

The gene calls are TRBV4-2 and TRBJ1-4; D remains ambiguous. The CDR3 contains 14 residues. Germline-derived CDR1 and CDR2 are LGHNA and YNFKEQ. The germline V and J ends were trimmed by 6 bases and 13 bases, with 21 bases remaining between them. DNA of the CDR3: TGTGCCAGCAGTTCCGGCCTACCCCGGCAAAGACTGTTTTTT. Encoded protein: CASSSGLPRQRLFF.

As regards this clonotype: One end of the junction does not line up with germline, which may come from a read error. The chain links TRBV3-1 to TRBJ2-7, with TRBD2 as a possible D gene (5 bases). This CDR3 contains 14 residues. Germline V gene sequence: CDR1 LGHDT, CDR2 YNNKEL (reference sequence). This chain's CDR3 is CTSSPLTTSNEQYF. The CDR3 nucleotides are TGTACCAGCAGCCCCCTGACTACCTCCAACGAGCAGTACTTC.

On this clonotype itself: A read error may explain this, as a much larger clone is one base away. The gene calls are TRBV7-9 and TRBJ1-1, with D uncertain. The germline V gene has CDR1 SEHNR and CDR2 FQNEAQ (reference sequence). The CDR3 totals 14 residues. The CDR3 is CAGSSNSMNTEAFF. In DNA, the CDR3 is TGTGCCGGCAGCTCGAATAGCATGAACACTGAAGCTTTCTTT.

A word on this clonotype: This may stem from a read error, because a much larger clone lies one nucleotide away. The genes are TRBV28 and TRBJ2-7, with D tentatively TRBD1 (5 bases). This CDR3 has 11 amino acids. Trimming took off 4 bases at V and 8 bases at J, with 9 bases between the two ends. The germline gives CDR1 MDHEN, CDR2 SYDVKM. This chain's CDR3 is CASSSGNKQYF. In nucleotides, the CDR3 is TGTGCCAGCAGTTCAGGGAACAAGCAGTACTTC.

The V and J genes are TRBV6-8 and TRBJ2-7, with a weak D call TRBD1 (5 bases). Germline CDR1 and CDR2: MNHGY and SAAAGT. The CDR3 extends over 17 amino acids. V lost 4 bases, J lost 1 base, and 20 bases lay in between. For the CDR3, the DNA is TGTGCCAGCAGTTTCGTGAAGGACACCGCAACTTCCTACGAGCAGTACTTC. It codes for CASSFVKDTATSYEQYF.

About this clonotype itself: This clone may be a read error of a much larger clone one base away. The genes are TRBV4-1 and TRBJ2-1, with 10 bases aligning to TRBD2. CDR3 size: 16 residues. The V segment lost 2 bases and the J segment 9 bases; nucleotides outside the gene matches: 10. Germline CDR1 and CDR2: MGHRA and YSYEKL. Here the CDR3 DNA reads TGCGCCAGCAGCCAATGGGCTAGCGGGAGCCACAGTGAGCAGTTCTTC. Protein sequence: CASSQWASGSHSEQFF.

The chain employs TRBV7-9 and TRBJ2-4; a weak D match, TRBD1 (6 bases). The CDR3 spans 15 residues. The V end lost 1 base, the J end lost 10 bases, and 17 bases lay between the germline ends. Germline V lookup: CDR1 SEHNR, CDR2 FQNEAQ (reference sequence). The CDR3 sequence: CASSLVLGTKSIQYF. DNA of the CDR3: TGTGCCAGCAGCTTAGTACTCGGGACAAAGTCTATTCAGTACTTC.

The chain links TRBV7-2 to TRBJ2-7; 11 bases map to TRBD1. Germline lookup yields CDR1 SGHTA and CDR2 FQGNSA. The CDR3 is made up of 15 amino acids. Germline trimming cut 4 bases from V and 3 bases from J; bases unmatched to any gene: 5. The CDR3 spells CASSSPDRGLYEQYF. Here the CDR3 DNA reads TGTGCCAGCAGCTCCCCGGACAGGGGGCTCTACGAGCAGTACTTC.

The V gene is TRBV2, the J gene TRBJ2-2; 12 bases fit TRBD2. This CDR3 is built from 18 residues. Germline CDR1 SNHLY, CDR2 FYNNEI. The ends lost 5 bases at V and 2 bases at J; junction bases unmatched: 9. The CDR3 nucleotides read TGTGCCAGCAGTAGACTAGCGGGAGAAGGGTCCAACACCGGGGAGCTGTTTTTT. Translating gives CASSRLAGEGSNTGELFF.

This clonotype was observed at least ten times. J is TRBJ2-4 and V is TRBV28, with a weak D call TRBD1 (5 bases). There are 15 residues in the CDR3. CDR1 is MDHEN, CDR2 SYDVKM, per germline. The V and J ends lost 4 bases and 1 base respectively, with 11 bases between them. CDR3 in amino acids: CASSSGKGAKNIQYF. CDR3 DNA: TGTGCCAGCAGTTCCGGAAAGGGGGCCAAAAACATTCAGTACTTC. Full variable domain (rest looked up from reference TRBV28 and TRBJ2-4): DVKVTQSSRYLVKRTGEKVFLECVQDMDHENMFWYRQDPGLGLRLIYFSYDVKMKEKGDIPEGYSVSREKKERFSLILESASTNQTSMYLCASSSGKGAKNIQYFGAGTRLSVL.

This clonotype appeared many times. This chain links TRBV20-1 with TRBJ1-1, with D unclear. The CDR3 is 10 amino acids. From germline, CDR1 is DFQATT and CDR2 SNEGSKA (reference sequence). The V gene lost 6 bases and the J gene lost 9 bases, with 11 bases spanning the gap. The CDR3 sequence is CSALSSQAFF. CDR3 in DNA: TGCAGTGCCCTTAGCAGCCAAGCTTTCTTT.

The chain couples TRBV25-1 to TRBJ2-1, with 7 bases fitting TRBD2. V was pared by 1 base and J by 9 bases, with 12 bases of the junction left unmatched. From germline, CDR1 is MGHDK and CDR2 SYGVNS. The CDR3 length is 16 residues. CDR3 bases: TGTGCCAGCAGTGAATTGGGAGGGATTGGGGGAGGTGAGCAGTTCTTC. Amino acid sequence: CASSELGGIGGGEQFF.

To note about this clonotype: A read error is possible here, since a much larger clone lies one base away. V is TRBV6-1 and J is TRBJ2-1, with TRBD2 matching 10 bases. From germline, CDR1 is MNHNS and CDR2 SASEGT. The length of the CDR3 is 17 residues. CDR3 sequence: CASSHGLADLPYNEEFF. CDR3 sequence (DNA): TGTGCCAGCAGTCACGGACTAGCGGATCTGCCCTACAATGAGGAGTTCTTC.

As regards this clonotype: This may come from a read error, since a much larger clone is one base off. The CDR3: CASRLWSLVRYEQYF. DNA for the CDR3: TGTGCCAGCAGATTGTGGAGCTTAGTTCGCTACGAGCAGTACTTC. J is TRBJ2-7 and V is TRBV6-6; D is undetermined. This CDR3 comprises 15 residues. Trimming removed 6 bases at V and 3 bases at J, with 18 bases between. Germline CDR1 reads MNHNY; CDR2 reads SVGAGI (reference sequence).

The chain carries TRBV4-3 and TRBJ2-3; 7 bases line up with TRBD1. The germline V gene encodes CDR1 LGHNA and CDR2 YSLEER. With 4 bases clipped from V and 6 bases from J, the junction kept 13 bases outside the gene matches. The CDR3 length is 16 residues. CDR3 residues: CASSLRTGQLEDTQYF. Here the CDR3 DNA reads TGCGCCAGCAGCCTTCGGACAGGACAGCTGGAGGATACGCAGTATTTT.

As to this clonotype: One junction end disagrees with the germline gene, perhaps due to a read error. CDR3 amino acids: CASSPMPGENYGYTF. The CDR3 DNA is TGTGCCAGCAGCCCCATGCCGGGAGAAAACTATGGCTACACCTTT. The rearrangement joins TRBV9 to TRBJ1-2; D gene ambiguous. The CDR3 is 15 residues long. In germline, CDR1 is SGDLS, CDR2 YYNGEE.

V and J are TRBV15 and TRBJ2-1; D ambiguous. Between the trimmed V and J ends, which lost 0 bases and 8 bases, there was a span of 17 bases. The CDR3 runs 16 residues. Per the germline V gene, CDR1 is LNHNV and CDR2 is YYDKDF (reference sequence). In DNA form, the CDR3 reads TGTGCCACCAGCAGAGATTGGCACGAAGAGTACGATGAGCAGTTCTTC. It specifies CATSRDWHEEYDEQFF. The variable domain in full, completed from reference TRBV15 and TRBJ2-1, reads DAMVIQNPRYQVTQFGKPVTLSCSQTLNHNVMYWYQQKSSQAPKLLFHYYDKDFNNEADTPDNFQSRRPNTSFCFLDIRSPGLGDTAMYLCATSRDWHEEYDEQFFGPGTRLTVL.